These T cell receptor beta chains were read from a single sample in a study of cytomegalovirus exposure and HLA in healthy donors. Sequenced by immunoSEQ multiplex PCR; TCRdb stores in-frame clones only, minus some. The top ten hold about 1.7% of the sample, which has under 200,000 clones, around 80% seen once. The sample consisted of PBMCs. Receptors were obtained from a woman under 30 in good health and CMV-seronegative. Each CDR3 is given without its conserved first and last residue. The D gene is left open where the match is weak.

V	J	D	CDR3
TRBV11-2	TRBJ1-1	.	ASSLAPSRGGTEAF
TRBV11-3	TRBJ2-1	TRBD2	ASRNRLAGPFNEQF
TRBV9	TRBJ1-2	.	ASSERAANYGYT
TRBV7-9	TRBJ2-3	.	ASSPLDASPTDTQY
TRBV6-5	TRBJ2-6	.	ASSYSTQSGANVLT
TRBV5-6	TRBJ2-7	TRBD1	ASSFSLGRGRYEQY
TRBV13	TRBJ2-1	.	ASSLVVGEGVEEQF
TRBV9	TRBJ1-2	.	ASSVGANYGYT
TRBV18	TRBJ2-3	TRBD2	ASSQLAGGSDTQY
TRBV5-1	TRBJ1-2	.	ASSLSGLSNYGYT
TRBV5-6	TRBJ2-1	.	ASRFGAASYNEQF
TRBV10-2	TRBJ1-2	.	ASSPGTTGNGYT
TRBV30	TRBJ1-1	.	AWEMNTEAF
TRBV19	TRBJ1-2	TRBD1	ASSLHRGRDYGYT
TRBV10-1	TRBJ2-1	TRBD2	ASSRLAGDEQF
TRBV19	TRBJ2-4	.	ASSIGFRRSVAKNIQY
TRBV7-8	TRBJ2-6	TRBD1	ASSPPGQLAGANVLT
TRBV5-5	TRBJ2-1	TRBD1	ASSALQGAYNEQF
TRBV5-1	TRBJ1-1	.	ASSQQGVVNTEAF
TRBV5-4	TRBJ1-1	.	ASSPPGSEAF
TRBV27	TRBJ2-5	.	ASSPPTLVPQETQY
TRBV27	TRBJ2-5	.	ASSYGGIETQY
TRBV19	TRBJ2-3	.	ASTPRGSTDTQY
TRBV13	TRBJ2-3	TRBD2	ASSPGLAGGDTQY
TRBV19	TRBJ2-1	TRBD2	ATALAGEVNEQF
TRBV28	TRBJ1-1	TRBD1	ASSDDRGPEAF
TRBV7-9	TRBJ2-3	TRBD2	ASSFPGLAGVEDTQY
TRBV30	TRBJ1-1	.	AWTPAGTNTEAF
TRBV18	TRBJ2-2	TRBD2	ASSPSPPGGVGELF